Each of the 8 T cell receptor beta chains below was sequenced from the same sample in a study of blood T cell repertoires in COVID-19. The table came from immunoSEQ multiplex PCR; TCRdb's copy has only in-frame clones and leaves some out. Of some 270,000 clones in the sample, roughly 90% were seen once. The sample comprised PBMCs or T cells enriched from blood (not recorded which). These TCRs come from a man aged 40-49 years who had been exposed to COVID-19.

The gene calls are TRBV4-3 and TRBJ1-1; D is ambiguous. Trimming stripped 0 bases from V and 2 bases from J, with 10 bases between. This CDR3 spans 15 amino acids. The V gene's germline CDR1 is LGHNA and CDR2 YSLEER. CDR3 sequence: CASSQEWTGNTEAFF. CDR3 in DNA: TGCGCCAGCAGCCAAGAGTGGACGGGAAACACTGAAGCTTTCTTT.

The chain links TRBV7-7 to TRBJ2-3, with TRBD1 matching 7 bases. The length of the CDR3 is 14 residues. V gave up 3 bases and J gave up 5 bases; unmatched junction bases: 5. Germline CDR1 reads SSHAT; CDR2 reads FNYEAQ (reference sequence). The CDR3 sequence is CASSFSPGGDTQYF. In nucleotides, the CDR3 is TGTGCCAGCAGCTTTTCACCAGGGGGAGATACGCAGTATTTT.

The V gene is TRBV2, the J gene TRBJ1-5; 10 bases fit TRBD1. The germline V gene has CDR1 SNHLY and CDR2 FYNNEI. This CDR3 is 14 amino acids long. The V segment lost 6 bases and the J segment 7 bases; nucleotides outside the gene matches: 6. The CDR3 DNA sequence: TGTGCCAGCAGCCTTGACAGGGGGCGGCAGCCCCAGCATTTT. It encodes CASSLDRGRQPQHF.

The J gene is TRBJ2-1, the V gene TRBV28, with TRBD2 matching over 9 bases. V was pared by 1 base and J by 3 bases, with 10 bases of the junction left unmatched. The CDR3 is made up of 18 amino acids. The germline gives CDR1 MDHEN, CDR2 SYDVKM. Written as DNA, the CDR3 is TGTGCCAGCAGTTTATTGGTGGGCCTAGCGGGATTCTACAATGAGCAGTTCTTC. Amino acid sequence: CASSLLVGLAGFYNEQFF.

The chain carries TRBV19 and TRBJ2-2; D perhaps matches TRBD1 (5 bases). CDR3 size: 18 residues. In germline, CDR1 is LNHDA, CDR2 SQIVND (reference sequence). V was trimmed by 3 bases and J by 0 bases, leaving 17 bases between them. The CDR3 loop reads CASSMDNSYPSNTGELFF. The CDR3 region has the DNA TGTGCCAGTAGTATGGACAACTCTTATCCATCGAACACCGGGGAGCTGTTTTTT.

The table lists this clone with a count of one. V usage is TRBV2 and J usage is TRBJ1-3; 8 bases map to TRBD1. Trimming took 7 bases from V and 4 from J; bases not matched to a gene: 9. Looked up from germline, CDR1 is SNHLY and CDR2 is FYNNEI. CDR3 length: 15 amino acids. The CDR3 reads CASTAPGGAGNTIYF. CDR3 in DNA: TGTGCCAGCACCGCACCAGGGGGCGCCGGAAACACCATATATTTT. The full variable domain, completed using reference TRBV2 and TRBJ1-3, is EPEVTQTPSHQVTQMGQEVILRCVPISNHLYFYWYRQILGQKVEFLVSFYNNEISEKSEIFDDQFSVERPDGSNFTLKIRSTKLEDSAMYFCASTAPGGAGNTIYFGEGSWLTVV.

CDR3: CASSPEKGLLDYEQYF. The DNA for the CDR3 is TGTGCCAGCAGCCCAGAAAAGGGACTCTTGGACTACGAGCAGTACTTC. The rearrangement uses TRBV7-6 and TRBJ2-7; weak D call: TRBD2 (6 bases). This CDR3 comprises 16 residues. Looked up from germline, CDR1 is SGHVS and CDR2 is FNYEAQ. Trimming removed 5 bases from V and 3 bases from J, with 20 bases in between.

The chain uses TRBV15 and TRBJ2-1; tentative D call: TRBD1 (5 bases). Trimming took 6 bases from V and 2 from J, leaving 11 bases between them. The germline CDR1 and CDR2 sequences are LNHNV and YYDKDF (reference sequence). The CDR3 covers 14 residues. CDR3 in amino acids: CATRSRGTYNEQFF. CDR3 DNA sequence: TGTGCCACCAGGTCAAGGGGAACCTACAATGAGCAGTTCTTC.